The 25 T cell receptor beta chains in this list originate from one sample, sequenced in a study of blood T cell repertoires in COVID-19. This table comes from immunoSEQ multiplex PCR, and its TCRdb copy is limited to in-frame clones, with some not included. The table records about 180,000 clones, approximately 83% of them present only once. Sequencing used peripheral blood. The receptors originated from a woman between 35 and 50 years old with COVID-19, enrolled during active disease.

This clone has a handful of counts. The chain uses TRBV29-1 and TRBJ2-2; TRBD1 agrees at 12 bases. The germline gives CDR1 SQVTM, CDR2 ANQGSEA. The CDR3 is 15 amino acids. Trimming took 3 bases from V and 3 from J; bases not matched to a gene: 2. CDR3 DNA sequence: TGCAGCGTTGAGGGACAGGGGGCGTACACCGGGGAGCTGTTTTTT. It is translated as CSVEGQGAYTGELFF.

In DNA form, the CDR3 reads TGTGCCAGCAGCTCTGACGGGGGGAACACTGAAGCTTTCTTT. Translation: CASSSDGGNTEAFF. The chain is built from TRBV5-4 and TRBJ1-1, with D maybe TRBD1 (5 bases). In germline, CDR1 is SGHNT, CDR2 YYREEE (reference sequence). V gave up 3 bases and J gave up 1 base, with 10 bases separating them. The CDR3 consists of 14 residues.

The genes are TRBV14 and TRBJ1-6; tentative D call: TRBD1 (5 bases). This CDR3 comprises 16 residues. Germline V lookup: CDR1 SGHDN, CDR2 FVKESK. Deletions cut 2 bases from V and 7 bases from J, with 15 bases between. In DNA, the CDR3 is TGTGCCAGCAGCCAAAGGAACCCAGGGAAGAATTCACCCCTCCACTTT. This gives the protein CASSQRNPGKNSPLHF.

The CDR3 nucleotides read TGTGCCAGCAGACCGGGGGAATCCTACGAGCAGTACTTC. Translated: CASRPGESYEQYF. The genes are TRBV7-9 and TRBJ2-7; a possible D gene is TRBD2 (6 bases). The CDR3 totals 13 residues. The V gene's germline CDR1 is SEHNR and CDR2 FQNEAQ (reference sequence). V was shortened by 6 bases and J by 1 base, with 10 bases between the two germline ends.

The V and J genes are TRBV18 and TRBJ1-5; the match to TRBD1 covers 8 bases. Looked up from germline, CDR1 is KGHSH and CDR2 is LQKENI. After removal of 6 bases from V and 4 bases from J, the junction contained 5 bases not matched to a gene. This CDR3 spans 14 amino acids. The CDR3 nucleotides are TGTGCCAGCTCGGTTACAGGGGGGAATCAGCCCCAGCATTTT. Amino acid sequence: CASSVTGGNQPQHF.

This chain joins TRBV10-3 and TRBJ2-1; 9 bases fit TRBD1. The CDR3 extends over 13 amino acids. Germline assignment: CDR1 ENHRY and CDR2 SYGVKD. V lost 11 bases and J lost 7; bases outside the gene matches: 9. As DNA, the CDR3 is TGTGCCTCCGGCCCTGACAGGGGGAATGAGCAGTTCTTC. The encoded protein is CASGPDRGNEQFF.

The rearrangement links TRBV19 to TRBJ2-7, with 14 positions matching TRBD2. Germline loops: CDR1 LNHDA, CDR2 SQIVND (reference sequence). CDR3 length: 17 amino acids. V lost 3 bases to trimming and J lost 6 bases; unmatched junction nucleotides: 10. CDR3 nucleotide sequence: TGTGCCAGTAGTATTCTGACTAGCGGGAGGGCCGTTGGCGAGCAGTACTTC. Translating it yields CASSILTSGRAVGEQYF.

This clone was found once. The genes are TRBV6-2 or TRBV6-3 and TRBJ1-3, with D maybe TRBD1 (5 bases). Trimming stripped 2 bases from V and 4 bases from J, with 9 bases between. The CDR3 is 14 residues long. Germline CDR1 reads MNHEY; CDR2 reads SVGEGT. The CDR3 here is CASSYLDKGNTIYF. The CDR3 DNA is TGTGCCAGCAGTTACCTGGACAAAGGAAACACCATATATTTT.

This chain joins TRBV5-1 and TRBJ1-5; a weak D match, TRBD1 (5 bases). The V gene's germline CDR1 is SGHRS and CDR2 YFSETQ. Trimming left V 4 bases short and J 7 bases short, with 15 bases between. This CDR3 has 14 residues. CDR3 sequence reads: CASSRGGDRQPQHF. In DNA form, the CDR3 reads TGCGCCAGCAGCCGAGGAGGGGATCGGCAGCCCCAGCATTTT.

The CDR3 is CSVWDSPVYGYTF. In DNA form, the CDR3 reads TGCAGCGTTTGGGACAGCCCCGTCTATGGCTACACCTTC. The genes are TRBV29-1 and TRBJ1-2, with 7 bases aligning to TRBD1. The CDR3 sequence is 13 residues long. Trimming at V came to 5 bases and at J to 4 bases, leaving 7 bases not matched to a gene. CDR1 and CDR2 from the germline V gene are SQVTM and ANQGSEA.

The V and J genes are TRBV25-1 and TRBJ1-5; D is uncertain. Germline V gives CDR1 MGHDK, CDR2 SYGVNS. CDR3 length: 12 amino acids. Between the trimmed V and J ends, which lost 6 bases and 5 bases, there was a span of 8 bases. CDR3 sequence reads: CASRFGDQPQHF. The CDR3 nucleotides read TGTGCCAGCAGGTTTGGAGATCAGCCCCAGCATTTT.

With regard to this clone: Within the sample, other DNA sequences also encode this same CDR3. V is TRBV19 and J is TRBJ2-1, with D maybe TRBD2 (5 bases). Trimming cost V 7 bases and J 0 bases, with 10 bases left between them. The length of the CDR3 is 14 residues. Germline lookup yields CDR1 LNHDA and CDR2 SQIVND (reference sequence). The DNA for the CDR3 is TGTGCCAGTACCCCGGGAAGCTCCTACAATGAGCAGTTCTTC. It specifies CASTPGSSYNEQFF.

V usage is TRBV24-1 and J usage is TRBJ2-2; 9 bases match TRBD1. V gave up 6 bases and J gave up 3 bases; unmatched junction bases: 4. Germline V lookup: CDR1 KGHDR, CDR2 SFDVKD. The CDR3 sequence is 15 residues long. CDR3 amino acids: CATSQRDRDTGELFF. The DNA for the CDR3 is TGTGCCACCAGTCAGCGGGACAGGGACACCGGGGAGCTGTTTTTT.

The V gene is TRBV6-1, the J gene TRBJ2-3; TRBD2 is a possible D gene (6 bases). V shed 3 bases and J shed 6 bases, with 16 bases lying between them. The germline CDR1 and CDR2 sequences are MNHNS and SASEGT. The CDR3 extends over 15 amino acids. The CDR3 sequence: CASSDLAGRRDTQYF. CDR3 coding DNA: TGTGCCAGCAGTGACCTGGCAGGGAGGCGGGATACGCAGTATTTT.

This clone has only a few counts. The gene calls are TRBV18 and TRBJ2-7, with D possibly being TRBD1 (5 bases). This CDR3 has 16 amino acids. Germline CDR1 reads KGHSH; CDR2 reads LQKENI. The germline V and J ends were trimmed by 3 bases and 4 bases, with 19 bases remaining between them. The CDR3 nucleotides are TGTGCCAGCTCACCCGCACCCGGCCAAGGGGCGTACGAGCAGTACTTC. As protein: CASSPAPGQGAYEQYF.

The chain is built from TRBV5-1 and TRBJ2-1, with a tentative D call TRBD2 (5 bases). The V and J ends lost 4 bases and 6 bases respectively, with 17 bases between them. Germline V gene lookup returns CDR1 SGHRS and CDR2 YFSETQ. The CDR3 runs to 15 residues. The DNA of the CDR3 is TGCGCCAGCAGCATGACTAACTTTGAGAGCAATGAGCAGTTCTTC. This codes for CASSMTNFESNEQFF.

The chain combines TRBV5-5 with TRBJ1-1, with 9 bases aligning to TRBD1. This CDR3 contains 15 residues. Trimming took 2 bases from V and 1 from J; bases not matched to a gene: 3. CDR1 and CDR2 from the germline V gene are SGHKS and YYEKEE (reference sequence). CDR3 residues: CASSFGQGRNTEAFF. CDR3 nucleotide sequence: TGTGCCAGCAGCTTCGGACAGGGGAGGAACACTGAAGCTTTCTTT. Looking up the rest from reference TRBV5-5 and TRBJ1-1 gives the full variable domain: DAGVTQSPTHLIKTRGQQVTLRCSPISGHKSVSWYQQVLGQGPQFIFQYYEKEERGRGNFPDRFSARQFPNYSSELNVNALLLGDSALYLCASSFGQGRNTEAFFGQGTRLTVV.

V is TRBV5-1 and J is TRBJ2-1; 10 nucleotides match TRBD2. The trim removed 0 bases at V and 10 bases at J, leaving 7 bases unmatched. Germline V gene lookup returns CDR1 SGHRS and CDR2 YFSETQ. The CDR3 extends over 15 amino acids. The CDR3 nucleotides read TGCGCCAGCAGCTTGGCTAGCGGGAGTTGGTTAGAGCAGTTCTTC. It is translated as CASSLASGSWLEQFF.

The rearrangement joins TRBV13 to TRBJ1-1, with 10 bases aligning to TRBD1. Trimming removed 5 bases from V and 4 bases from J; junction bases left unmatched: 10. The CDR3 contains 16 residues. Looked up from germline, CDR1 is PRHDT and CDR2 is FYEKMQ (reference sequence). CDR3 DNA: TGTGCCAGCAGCCCTTTCGGGGGGACAGGGGTCACTGAAGCTTTCTTT. It codes for CASSPFGGTGVTEAFF.

This clone was observed a few times. The chain links TRBV6-4 to TRBJ2-7; 14 bases are shared with TRBD2. CDR1 and CDR2 from the germline V gene are MRHNA and SNTAGT. V lost 5 bases, J lost 2 bases, and 2 bases stayed unmatched. This CDR3 has 15 amino acids. As DNA, the CDR3 is TGTGCCAGCAGTCCGACTAGCGGGGGGGCCTACGAGCAGTACTTC. It encodes CASSPTSGGAYEQYF.

This chain connects TRBV7-3 to TRBJ2-5; the match to TRBD2 covers 7 bases. This CDR3 region has 14 residues. The J segment lost 4 bases and the V segment lost 2 bases, leaving 4 bases of the junction unmatched. The germline gives CDR1 SGHTA, CDR2 FQGTGA. The CDR3 is CASSLAGAGETQYF. CDR3 nucleotides: TGTGCCAGCAGCTTAGCGGGAGCCGGAGAGACCCAGTACTTC.

The chain combines TRBV19 with TRBJ2-7; 8 bases are shared with TRBD1. Germline V gene lookup returns CDR1 LNHDA and CDR2 SQIVND (reference sequence). V gave up 5 bases and J gave up 2 bases; unmatched junction bases: 8. There are 15 residues in the CDR3. CDR3 sequence (DNA): TGTGCCAGTAGTCCAGGACAGGGAGCAGCCTACGAGCAGTACTTC. Translation gives CASSPGQGAAYEQYF.

The V and J genes are TRBV24-1 and TRBJ1-1; 10 nucleotides match TRBD1. CDR1 and CDR2 from the germline V gene are KGHDR and SFDVKD. V shed 7 bases, J shed 1 base, and the junction held 5 bases outside the gene matches. The CDR3 is 15 amino acids. The CDR3 nucleotides read TGTGCCACCAGAAGACAGGGGGCGGCGAACACTGAAGCTTTCTTT. It translates to CATRRQGAANTEAFF.

This sequence joins TRBV7-3 and TRBJ2-7, with 8 bases aligning to TRBD1. In germline, CDR1 is SGHTA, CDR2 FQGTGA. This CDR3 spans 15 amino acids. The V and J ends lost 2 bases and 3 bases, in that order; junction bases with no gene match: 6. CDR3 amino acids: CASSLVGQGDYEQYF. CDR3 nucleotides: TGTGCCAGCAGCTTAGTCGGACAGGGCGACTACGAGCAGTACTTC.

J is TRBJ1-3 and V is TRBV19; no firm D call. V was trimmed by 3 bases and J by 0 bases, leaving 6 bases between them. CDR1 LNHDA and CDR2 SQIVND come from the germline V gene (reference sequence). This CDR3 comprises 14 residues. Here the CDR3 DNA reads TGTGCCAGTAGTATTTCACTCTCTGGAAACACCATATATTTT. Protein sequence: CASSISLSGNTIYF.